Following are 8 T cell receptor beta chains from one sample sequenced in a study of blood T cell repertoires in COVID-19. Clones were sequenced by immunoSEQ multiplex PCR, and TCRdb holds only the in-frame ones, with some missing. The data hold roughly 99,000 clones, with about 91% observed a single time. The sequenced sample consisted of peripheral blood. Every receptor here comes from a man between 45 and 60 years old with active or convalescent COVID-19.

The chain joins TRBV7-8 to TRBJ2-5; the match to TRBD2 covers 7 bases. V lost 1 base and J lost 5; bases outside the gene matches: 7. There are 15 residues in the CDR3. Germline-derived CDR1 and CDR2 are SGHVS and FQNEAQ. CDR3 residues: CASSLGVGGGETQYF. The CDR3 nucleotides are TGTGCCAGCAGCTTAGGAGTTGGGGGAGGGGAGACCCAGTACTTC.

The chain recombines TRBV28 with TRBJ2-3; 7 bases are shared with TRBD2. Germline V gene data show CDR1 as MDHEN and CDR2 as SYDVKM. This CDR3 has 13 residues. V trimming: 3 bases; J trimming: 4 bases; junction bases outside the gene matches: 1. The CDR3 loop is CASSLGGPDTQYF. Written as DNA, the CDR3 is TGTGCCAGCAGTTTGGGAGGGCCAGATACGCAGTATTTT.

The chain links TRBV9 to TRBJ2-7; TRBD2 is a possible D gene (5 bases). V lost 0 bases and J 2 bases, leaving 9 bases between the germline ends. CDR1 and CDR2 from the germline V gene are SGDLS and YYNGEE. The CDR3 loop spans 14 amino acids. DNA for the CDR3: TGTGCCAGCAGCGTAGCAGCGGAGGCCTACGAGCAGTACTTC. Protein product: CASSVAAEAYEQYF.

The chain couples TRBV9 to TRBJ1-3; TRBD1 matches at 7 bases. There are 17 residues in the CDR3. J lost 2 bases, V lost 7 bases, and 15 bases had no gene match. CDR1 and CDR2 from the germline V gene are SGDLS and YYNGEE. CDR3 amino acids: CASGRVRGGAPGNTIYF. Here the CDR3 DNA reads TGTGCCAGCGGACGGGTGAGAGGGGGCGCTCCTGGAAACACCATATATTTT.

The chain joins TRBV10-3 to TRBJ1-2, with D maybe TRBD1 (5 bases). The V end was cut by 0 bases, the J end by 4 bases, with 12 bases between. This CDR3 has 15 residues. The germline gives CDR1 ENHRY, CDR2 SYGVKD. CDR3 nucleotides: TGTGCCATCAGTGAGTCAGGGGCAGACAGCTATGGCTACACCTTC. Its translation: CAISESGADSYGYTF.

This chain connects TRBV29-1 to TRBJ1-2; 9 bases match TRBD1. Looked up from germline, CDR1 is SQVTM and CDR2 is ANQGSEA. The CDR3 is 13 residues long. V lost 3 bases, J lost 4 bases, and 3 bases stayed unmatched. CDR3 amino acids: CSVDSGQGYGYTF. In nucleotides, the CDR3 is TGCAGCGTTGACTCGGGACAGGGCTATGGCTACACCTTC.

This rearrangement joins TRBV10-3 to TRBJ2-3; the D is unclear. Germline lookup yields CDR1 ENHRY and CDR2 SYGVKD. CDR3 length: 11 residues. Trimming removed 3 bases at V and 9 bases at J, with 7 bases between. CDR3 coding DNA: TGTGCCATCAGTGACCCCCCGACGCAGTATTTT. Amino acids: CAISDPPTQYF.

CDR3 region: CASGSTVDQPQHF. Written as DNA, the CDR3 is TGTGCCAGCGGGTCTACAGTGGATCAGCCCCAGCATTTT. The chain employs TRBV27 and TRBJ1-5; D gene ambiguous. The V gene lost 8 bases and the J gene lost 5 bases, with 13 bases spanning the gap. The germline V gene encodes CDR1 MNHEY and CDR2 SMNVEV (reference sequence). The CDR3 extends over 13 amino acids.